The T cell receptor beta chain under discussion was sequenced for a study of blood T cell repertoires in COVID-19. The trim removed 4 bases at V and 6 bases at J, leaving 12 bases unmatched. From germline, CDR1 is SGHNT and CDR2 YENEEA. The CDR3 is made up of 17 amino acids. The repertoire was sequenced with immunoSEQ multiplex PCR; TCRdb's copy has only in-frame clones and lacks some. The sample has about 170,000 clones; more than 75% are singletons. Sequencing was done on a sample of peripheral blood. The receptor was isolated from a woman in her 70s with acute or convalescent COVID-19. V is TRBV11-3 and J is TRBJ2-2; TRBD2 matches at 9 bases. The CDR3 nucleotides are TGTGCCAGCAGCTCCCCCGCTGGCGGGGGGGCCCCCGGGGAGCTGTTTTTT. Translating gives CASSSPAGGGAPGELFF.